Listed here are 12 T cell receptor beta chains from one sample, sequenced in a study of somatic mutations in cytotoxic T cells in rheumatoid arthritis. TCRdb's copy holds only in-frame clones and misses some; the assay was immunoSEQ multiplex PCR. Of approximately 25,000 clones listed, roughly 69% are singletons. The sample consisted of CD8+ T cells sorted from blood. All receptors derive from a woman between 18 and 30 years old in good health.

The rearrangement links TRBV7-2 to TRBJ1-2; D not certain. Germline CDR1 and CDR2: SGHTA and FQGNSA. Trimming shortened V by 4 bases and J by 5 bases, and 11 bases separated the two germline ends. The CDR3 loop spans 13 amino acids. CDR3 sequence (DNA): TGTGCCAGCAGCTCCCTGGGAGGATATGGCTACACCTTC. It specifies CASSSLGGYGYTF.

V is TRBV28 and J is TRBJ1-5; D is unresolved. This CDR3 is built from 15 residues. The V end was cut by 5 bases, the J end by 2 bases, with 13 bases between. CDR1 and CDR2 from the germline V gene are MDHEN and SYDVKM. The CDR3 bases are TGTGCCAGCAGTAAAACTGATGTGGGCAATCAGCCCCAGCATTTT. Protein product: CASSKTDVGNQPQHF.

The rearrangement joins TRBV4-1 to TRBJ2-7; D remains unclear. This CDR3 spans 14 amino acids. Germline loops: CDR1 MGHRA, CDR2 YSYEKL. The germline V and J ends were trimmed by 3 bases and 0 bases, with 9 bases remaining between them. CDR3 nucleotides: TGCGCCAGCAGCCATTTTACGGACTCCTACGAGCAGTACTTC. Its translation is CASSHFTDSYEQYF.

This clone was seen only a few times. The chain joins TRBV7-9 to TRBJ1-2; perhaps TRBD1 as D (5 bases). With 5 bases removed from V and 5 bases from J, the gap between germline ends came to 12 bases. The CDR3 totals 13 residues. Germline-derived CDR1 and CDR2 are SEHNR and FQNEAQ (reference sequence). The CDR3 nucleotides are TGTGCCAGCAGCACCCCAGGGAGTTATGGCTACACCTTC. Its translation is CASSTPGSYGYTF.

In this sample, this clone turned up a few times. The chain employs TRBV7-8 and TRBJ2-3; 10 bases fit TRBD2. The junction had 3 bases not matched to a gene; V was cut back by 2 bases and J by 1 base. CDR1 is SGHVS, CDR2 FQNEAQ, per germline. The CDR3 spans 16 residues. CDR3 loop: CASSLRLAGGTDTQYF. The CDR3 DNA sequence: TGTGCCAGCAGCTTAAGGCTAGCGGGAGGCACAGATACGCAGTATTTT.

CDR3 sequence: CASSLGGAYYGYTF. The CDR3 DNA is TGCGCCAGCAGCTTGGGGGGAGCTTATTATGGCTACACCTTC. This chain links TRBV5-1 with TRBJ1-2; no firm D call. V shed 0 bases and J shed 5 bases, with 11 bases lying between them. Per the germline V gene, CDR1 is SGHRS and CDR2 is YFSETQ. CDR3 size: 14 residues.

The genes are TRBV6-1 and TRBJ2-3, with a tentative D call TRBD2 (6 bases). Germline assignment: CDR1 MNHNS and CDR2 SASEGT. This CDR3 contains 14 residues. The V end lost 6 bases, the J end lost 3 bases, and 13 bases lay between the germline ends. The DNA for the CDR3 is TGTGCCAGCAGGGAGGGGCTGGAAACAGATACGCAGTATTTT. Translating gives CASREGLETDTQYF.

The rearrangement joins TRBV11-2 to TRBJ2-2, with D perhaps TRBD1 (5 bases). Germline V gene sequence: CDR1 SGHAT, CDR2 FQNNGV. CDR3 size: 15 residues. Trimming stripped 1 base from V and 4 bases from J, with 10 bases between. As DNA, the CDR3 is TGTGCCAGCAGCTTAGTACAAGGGGTCACCGGGGAGCTGTTTTTT. Residues: CASSLVQGVTGELFF.

The genes are TRBV7-2 and TRBJ2-3; D unclear. The V end lost 5 bases, the J end lost 6 bases, and 9 bases lay between the germline ends. The V gene's germline CDR1 is SGHTA and CDR2 FQGNSA. This CDR3 has 12 residues. CDR3: CASSPHSDTQYF. The CDR3 DNA reads TGTGCCAGCAGCCCCCATTCGGATACGCAGTATTTT. The full variable domain, rest sourced from reference TRBV7-2 and TRBJ2-3, is GAGVSQSPSNKVTEKGKDVELRCDPISGHTALYWYRQSLGQGLEFLIYFQGNSAPDKSGLPSDRFSAERTGGSVSTLTIQRTQQEDSAVYLCASSPHSDTQYFGPGTRLTVL.

The J gene is TRBJ2-7, the V gene TRBV28; TRBD1 is a possible D gene (6 bases). The length of the CDR3 is 15 residues. Germline-derived CDR1 and CDR2 are MDHEN and SYDVKM. V was pared by 6 bases and J by 4 bases, with 19 bases between. This CDR3 is CASSSPTGTRYEQYF. In DNA form, the CDR3 reads TGTGCCAGCAGCTCCCCAACCGGGACAAGATACGAGCAGTACTTC.

The V gene is TRBV5-1, the J gene TRBJ2-6; no clear D gene. The CDR3 covers 14 residues. Germline V lookup: CDR1 SGHRS, CDR2 YFSETQ. The germline V and J ends were trimmed by 2 bases and 0 bases, with 3 bases remaining between them. CDR3 nucleotide sequence: TGCGCCAGCAGCTTATTCTCTGGGGCCAACGTCCTGACTTTC. This gives the protein CASSLFSGANVLTF.

The V call is TRBV29-1, the J call TRBJ2-1; 11 nucleotides align to TRBD2. Trimming took 3 bases from V and 1 from J; bases not matched to a gene: 11. CDR1 is SQVTM and CDR2 is ANQGSEA in the germline V gene. CDR3 length equals 18 residues. The CDR3 coding sequence is TGCAGCGTTGATCTTACTAGCGGGAGTCGAAGATCCTACAATGAGCAGTTCTTC. It specifies CSVDLTSGSRRSYNEQFF.